Each of the 9 T cell receptor beta chains below was sequenced from the same sample in a study of T cell changes during pregnancy in multiple sclerosis. Libraries were prepared by immunoSEQ multiplex PCR; TCRdb keeps only in-frame clonotypes and omits some of them. The sample includes about 42,000 clones, approximately 81% of them seen just once. The sample consisted of CD4+ T cells from peripheral blood mononuclear cells, taken before pregnancy. The receptors come from a female donor with multiple sclerosis, enrolled in a pregnancy study.

This chain uses TRBV5-4 with TRBJ2-5; a possible D gene is TRBD2 (7 bases). The CDR3 has 14 amino acids. V lost 4 bases and J 1 base, leaving 11 bases between the germline ends. CDR1 and CDR2 from the germline V gene are SGHNT and YYREEE (reference sequence). CDR3 sequence: CASSGGAFQETQYF. CDR3 bases: TGTGCCAGCAGCGGGGGGGCCTTCCAAGAGACCCAGTACTTC. The entire variable domain, with the rest obtained from reference TRBV5-4 and TRBJ2-5, is as follows: ETGVTQSPTHLIKTRGQQVTLRCSSQSGHNTVSWYQQALGQGPQFIFQYYREEENGRGNFPPRFSGLQFPNYSSELNVNALELDDSALYLCASSGGAFQETQYFGPGTRLLVL.

The chain uses TRBV6-1 and TRBJ1-4, with D unclear. CDR1 is MNHNS and CDR2 is SASEGT in the germline V gene. CDR3 length: 12 amino acids. V dropped 6 bases and J dropped 7 bases, with 9 bases sitting between them. CDR3 in amino acids: CASSPPFEKLFF. In DNA, the CDR3 is TGTGCCAGCAGCCCCCCGTTTGAAAAACTGTTTTTT.

The chain uses TRBV2 and TRBJ2-1; 8 bases align to TRBD2. Germline V gene lookup returns CDR1 SNHLY and CDR2 FYNNEI. The CDR3 extends over 13 amino acids. V dropped 8 bases and J dropped 9; count of bases not matched to a gene: 9. The CDR3 DNA reads as TGTGCCAGCCGGAGCCACACTAGCGGTGAGCAGTTCTTC. The encoded protein is CASRSHTSGEQFF.

This chain connects TRBV5-1 to TRBJ2-3, with 9 bases identical to TRBD1. V dropped 6 bases and J dropped 6; count of bases not matched to a gene: 11. CDR3 length equals 15 residues. Germline V gene lookup returns CDR1 SGHRS and CDR2 YFSETQ. The CDR3 spells CASTIPGQGSDTQYF. Here the CDR3 DNA reads TGCGCCAGCACGATTCCGGGACAGGGTTCTGATACGCAGTATTTT. Together with reference TRBV5-1 and TRBJ2-3, the CDR3 gives the full variable domain: KAGVTQTPRYLIKTRGQQVTLSCSPISGHRSVSWYQQTPGQGLQFLFEYFSETQRNKGNFPGRFSGRQFSNSRSEMNVSTLELGDSALYLCASTIPGQGSDTQYFGPGTRLTVL.

This CDR3 is CASSYNRGSDTQYF. Here the CDR3 DNA reads TGCGCCAGCAGTTATAACAGGGGGTCCGATACGCAGTATTTT. The J gene is TRBJ2-3, the V gene TRBV10-2; 8 bases agree with TRBD1. Germline trimming cut 5 bases from V and 6 bases from J; bases unmatched to any gene: 7. Per germline, CDR1 WSHSY and CDR2 SAAADI. This CDR3 spans 14 amino acids.

The chain combines TRBV12-5 with TRBJ2-2; 14 bases line up with TRBD2. Germline assignment: CDR1 LGHNT and CDR2 FRNRAP. V lost 4 bases and J lost 7; bases outside the gene matches: 14. CDR3 length: 19 amino acids. CDR3 region: CASGYWIAGTSGSIGELFF. The CDR3 DNA reads as TGTGCTAGTGGTTATTGGATAGCCGGGACTAGCGGGAGTATCGGGGAGCTGTTTTTT.

This sequence joins TRBV9 and TRBJ2-1, with TRBD1 identical over 11 bases. The CDR3 runs to 16 residues. In germline, CDR1 is SGDLS, CDR2 YYNGEE. V was pared by 3 bases and J by 7 bases, with 9 bases of the junction left unmatched. CDR3 in DNA: TGTGCCAGCAGCGGTGGGGGACAGGGGGTGAGTAATGAGCAGTTCTTC. Translation: CASSGGGQGVSNEQFF.

This sequence joins TRBV5-1 and TRBJ2-1; the match to TRBD2 covers 7 bases. Germline values: CDR1 SGHRS, CDR2 YFSETQ. Trimming took 2 bases from V and 6 from J; bases not matched to a gene: 5. The CDR3 contains 14 residues. CDR3 nucleotides: TGCGCCAGCAGCTTCGGGACGGGAGGCAATGAGCAGTTCTTC. Translating gives CASSFGTGGNEQFF.

J is TRBJ2-3 and V is TRBV5-1; maybe TRBD1 (5 bases). V lost 2 bases, J lost 1 base, and 11 bases lay in between. The CDR3 length is 15 residues. From germline, CDR1 is SGHRS and CDR2 YFSETQ. The DNA for the CDR3 is TGCGCCAGCAGCTTATCAGGGTTGGGCACAGATACGCAGTATTTT. Its translation: CASSLSGLGTDTQYF.